These 31 T cell receptor beta chains share one sample of origin, sequenced in a study of Tregs in tolerant kidney transplant recipients. Some clones are missing from TCRdb's copy, which holds only in-frame ones; the method was immunoSEQ multiplex PCR. The sample includes approximately 65,000 clones, around 83% of them seen just once. Specimen: CD4+ T cells from blood. The receptors here all came from a human donor in good health.

The rearrangement uses TRBV5-1 and TRBJ2-1, with D maybe TRBD2 (5 bases). The CDR3 is 13 residues long. V shed 6 bases and J shed 9 bases, with 16 bases lying between them. The V gene's germline CDR1 is SGHRS and CDR2 YFSETQ. CDR3 region: CASNRVTRGEQFF. The CDR3 bases are TGCGCCAGCAATCGGGTTACTCGGGGTGAGCAGTTCTTC. Complete variable domain (other parts from reference TRBV5-1 and TRBJ2-1): KAGVTQTPRYLIKTRGQQVTLSCSPISGHRSVSWYQQTPGQGLQFLFEYFSETQRNKGNFPGRFSGRQFSNSRSEMNVSTLELGDSALYLCASNRVTRGEQFFGPGTRLTVL.

V is TRBV7-2 and J is TRBJ2-2; 7 nucleotides align to TRBD1. The CDR3 covers 15 residues. J gave up 7 bases and V 3 bases, and 8 bases lay outside the gene matches. The germline V gene encodes CDR1 SGHTA and CDR2 FQGNSA. CDR3 region: CASSFRGRVDGELFF. CDR3 sequence (DNA): TGTGCCAGCAGCTTTAGGGGGCGCGTTGACGGGGAGCTGTTTTTT.

Concerning this clone: The junction differs from germline at one of its ends, possibly a read error. The chain employs TRBV19 and TRBJ1-1; TRBD1 matches 7 bases. Germline V gene lookup returns CDR1 LNHDA and CDR2 SQIVND (reference sequence). This CDR3 region has 13 residues. Here the CDR3 DNA reads TGTGCCAGCCACTCACAGGGGAACTCTGAAGCTTTCTTT. Its translation is CASHSQGNSEAFF.

This rearrangement joins TRBV7-2 to TRBJ2-3; 9 nucleotides agree with TRBD2. The CDR3 is made up of 16 amino acids. V lost 7 bases and J lost 5; bases outside the gene matches: 13. Per the germline V gene, CDR1 is SGHTA and CDR2 is FQGNSA. The CDR3 loop is CASILRSAGGRDTQYF. The DNA for the CDR3 is TGTGCCAGCATCCTTAGATCGGCGGGGGGGCGAGATACGCAGTATTTT.

The rearrangement joins TRBV5-6 to TRBJ1-1; D ambiguous. This CDR3 contains 13 residues. Trimming cost V 4 bases and J 1 base, with 8 bases left between them. Germline CDR1 and CDR2: SGHDT and YYEEEE. The CDR3: CASSPDGNTEAFF. In DNA, the CDR3 is TGTGCCAGCAGCCCGGACGGGAACACTGAAGCTTTCTTT.

The J gene is TRBJ2-1, the V gene TRBV7-8; possible D gene TRBD2, 6 bases. Trimming stripped 3 bases from V and 0 bases from J, with 15 bases between. Germline V gene sequence: CDR1 SGHVS, CDR2 FQNEAQ. The CDR3 has 17 residues. The DNA of the CDR3 is TGTGCCAGCAGCTTCGACGGGACTCAGAGCTCCTACAATGAGCAGTTCTTC. Translation gives CASSFDGTQSSYNEQFF.

The chain joins TRBV7-3 to TRBJ1-1, with unresolved D. Trimming removed 0 bases from V and 3 bases from J, with 8 bases in between. This CDR3 contains 14 residues. Germline loops: CDR1 SGHTA, CDR2 FQGTGA. The CDR3 nucleotides are TGTGCCAGCAGCTTAACGGGCGCGGACACTGAAGCTTTCTTT. Its protein is CASSLTGADTEAFF.

The chain links TRBV11-1 to TRBJ2-1; 11 bases are a match to TRBD2. Per the germline V gene, CDR1 is SGHAT and CDR2 is FQDESV (reference sequence). V dropped 4 bases and J dropped 9; count of bases not matched to a gene: 8. The CDR3 length is 15 residues. In DNA, the CDR3 is TGTGCCAGCAGCTCCTTAGCGGGGGGGCGAGGTGAGCAGTTCTTC. As protein: CASSSLAGGRGEQFF.

The rearrangement uses TRBV19 and TRBJ1-6; TRBD1 matches 8 bases. This CDR3 comprises 16 residues. CDR1 and CDR2 from the germline V gene are LNHDA and SQIVND (reference sequence). V dropped 7 bases and J dropped 9; count of bases not matched to a gene: 14. The CDR3 coding sequence is TGTGCCAGTACCGTAACCGGACAGGGTGTAGGTTCACCCCTCCACTTT. It yields the protein CASTVTGQGVGSPLHF.

The chain has TRBV9 and TRBJ1-3, with D unresolved. V gave up 4 bases and J gave up 1 base, with 15 bases separating them. The CDR3 has 16 residues. Germline CDR1 and CDR2: SGDLS and YYNGEE. CDR3 residues: CASSPRTARSGNTIYF. Here the CDR3 DNA reads TGTGCCAGCAGCCCCCGGACGGCTAGATCTGGAAACACCATATATTTT.

This clone was observed a few times. In DNA, the CDR3 is TGTGCCAGCAGTCAAGACGGCAGCTCCTACAATGAGCAGTTCTTC. It encodes CASSQDGSSYNEQFF. This sequence joins TRBV7-3 and TRBJ2-1; D unresolved. Trimming removed 6 bases from V and 0 bases from J, with 12 bases in between. There are 15 residues in the CDR3. Germline-derived CDR1 and CDR2 are SGHTA and FQGTGA.

The sample holds one count of this clone. The chain recombines TRBV7-9 with TRBJ2-1, with TRBD2 matching 7 bases. The CDR3 consists of 15 residues. Germline-derived CDR1 and CDR2 are SEHNR and FQNEAQ (reference sequence). Unmatched junction bases numbered 6, after V lost 4 bases and J lost 3 bases. In DNA, the CDR3 is TGTGCCAGCAGCTCCAGAGCGGGAAACTACAATGAGCAGTTCTTC. Translation gives CASSSRAGNYNEQFF. The full variable domain, in which reference TRBV7-9 and TRBJ2-1 provide the parts outside the CDR3, is DTGVSQNPRHKITKRGQNVTFRCDPISEHNRLYWYRQTLGQGPEFLTYFQNEAQLEKSRLLSDRFSAERPKGSFSTLEIQRTEQGDSAMYLCASSSRAGNYNEQFFGPGTRLTVL.

This chain uses TRBV5-1 with TRBJ2-7; D unresolved. The CDR3 has 16 amino acids. V lost 0 bases and J 0 bases, leaving 13 bases between the germline ends. Germline CDR1 reads SGHRS; CDR2 reads YFSETQ. The DNA for the CDR3 is TGCGCCAGCAGCTTGGCTGGCCCTTGGAGCTCCTACGAGCAGTACTTC. Its protein is CASSLAGPWSSYEQYF.

This clone has a single count. This sequence joins TRBV5-1 and TRBJ2-7, with D perhaps assigned TRBD1 or TRBD2 (6 bases each). The CDR3 runs 15 residues. Germline CDR1 SGHRS, CDR2 YFSETQ. Trimming took 1 base from V and 1 from J, leaving 12 bases between them. In DNA form, the CDR3 reads TGCGCCAGCAGCTTGACGGGGGCCGGGTCCTACGAGCAGTACTTC. It codes for CASSLTGAGSYEQYF.

The chain recombines TRBV7-2 with TRBJ2-3; D call uncertain. This CDR3 region has 14 residues. Germline V CDR1 and CDR2: SGHTA, FQGNSA. V lost 6 bases and J 0 bases, leaving 10 bases between the germline ends. The CDR3 DNA sequence: TGTGCCAGCAGTGCAAGACATAGCACAGATACGCAGTATTTT. As protein: CASSARHSTDTQYF.

This clone has just a few counts. The rearrangement links TRBV7-2 to TRBJ2-2; D is undetermined. V lost 7 bases and J lost 0, with 15 bases in between. Germline V gives CDR1 SGHTA, CDR2 FQGNSA. The CDR3 contains 16 residues. CDR3 in DNA: TGTGCCAGCACCATTCCCCAGTGGTCGAACACCGGGGAGCTGTTTTTT. This translates into CASTIPQWSNTGELFF.

The chain joins TRBV7-2 to TRBJ1-6; a weak D match, TRBD1 (5 bases). Germline V lookup: CDR1 SGHTA, CDR2 FQGNSA. Between the trimmed V and J ends, which lost 5 bases and 2 bases, there was a span of 10 bases. CDR3 length: 15 residues. The CDR3 protein is CASSPAGTYNSPLHF. CDR3 DNA sequence: TGTGCCAGCAGCCCAGCAGGGACCTATAATTCACCCCTCCACTTT.

V and J are TRBV2 and TRBJ1-2; 7 bases align to TRBD1. CDR3 length: 15 amino acids. V shed 6 bases and J 7 bases; nucleotides not matched to a gene: 14. Germline V gives CDR1 SNHLY, CDR2 FYNNEI. This CDR3 is CASSLGEGGRSGYTF. CDR3 bases: TGTGCCAGCAGCCTGGGGGAAGGGGGCCGCTCTGGCTACACCTTC.

This chain uses TRBV27 with TRBJ2-5; 11 bases are shared with TRBD2. Trimming removed 4 bases from V and 2 bases from J; junction bases left unmatched: 6. The germline CDR1 and CDR2 sequences are MNHEY and SMNVEV (reference sequence). CDR3 size: 16 residues. The CDR3 reads CASSSRLAGLQETQYF. The CDR3 DNA sequence: TGTGCCAGCAGTTCCCGACTAGCGGGGTTACAAGAGACCCAGTACTTC.

CDR3 residues: CASSIGGRRGETQYF. CDR3 bases: TGTGCCAGTAGTATAGGGGGGAGGAGGGGAGAGACCCAGTACTTC. V and J are TRBV19 and TRBJ2-5, with a possible D match to TRBD2 (6 bases). Trimming removed 1 base at V and 4 bases at J, with 13 bases between. Germline CDR1 reads LNHDA; CDR2 reads SQIVND (reference sequence). The CDR3 is made up of 15 amino acids.

V and J are TRBV29-1 and TRBJ1-1; 7 nucleotides agree with TRBD1. Germline V gene lookup returns CDR1 SQVTM and CDR2 ANQGSEA. CDR3 length equals 13 residues. The ends lost 6 bases at V and 4 bases at J; junction bases unmatched: 8. The CDR3 protein is CSVQTGAFTEAFF. CDR3 DNA: TGCAGCGTACAAACAGGGGCCTTCACTGAAGCTTTCTTT.

J is TRBJ2-4 and V is TRBV18; D not resolved. Germline CDR1 is KGHSH and CDR2 is LQKENI. The V gene lost 3 bases and the J gene lost 6 bases, with 15 bases spanning the gap. The CDR3 is 15 amino acids. The CDR3 protein is CASSPLGLGRNIQYF. The CDR3, as DNA: TGTGCCAGCTCACCGCTCGGCCTCGGCCGAAACATTCAGTACTTC. Full variable domain (missing parts from reference TRBV18 and TRBJ2-4): NAGVMQNPRHLVRRRGQEARLRCSPMKGHSHVYWYRQLPEEGLKFMVYLQKENIIDESGMPKERFSAEFPKEGPSILRIQQVVRGDSAAYFCASSPLGLGRNIQYFGAGTRLSVL.

The chain employs TRBV19 and TRBJ1-2; 9 positions match TRBD1. This CDR3 has 19 amino acids. After removal of 6 bases from V and 7 bases from J, the junction contained 24 bases not matched to a gene. CDR1 LNHDA and CDR2 SQIVND come from the germline V gene (reference sequence). This CDR3 is CASSITRPGTGSNAGGYTF. In nucleotides, the CDR3 is TGTGCCAGTAGCATCACACGTCCCGGGACAGGGTCAAACGCCGGTGGCTACACCTTC.

CDR3 nucleotides: TGTGCCAGCAGCTCCCGGGGCGGCCCAAAAAACATTCAGTACTTC. As protein: CASSSRGGPKNIQYF. V is TRBV13 and J is TRBJ2-4; D may match TRBD1 or TRBD2 (5 bases each). This CDR3 spans 15 amino acids. The V end was cut by 4 bases, the J end by 4 bases, with 14 bases between. CDR1 is PRHDT, CDR2 FYEKMQ, per germline (reference sequence).

The V gene is TRBV6-5, the J gene TRBJ1-1, with D unresolved. Per germline, CDR1 MNHEY and CDR2 SVGAGI. This CDR3 has 13 amino acids. Trimming stripped 3 bases from V and 3 bases from J, with 8 bases between. The CDR3 sequence is CASSYKDYTEAFF. DNA of the CDR3: TGTGCCAGCAGTTATAAAGATTACACTGAAGCTTTCTTT.

The CDR3 bases are TGTGCCAGCAGCAGGGCCCTGGGAGGGGAGGTAGCCAAAAACATTCAGTACTTC. Protein product: CASSRALGGEVAKNIQYF. The chain links TRBV5-6 to TRBJ2-4; 7 nucleotides match TRBD2. Germline V gene data show CDR1 as SGHDT and CDR2 as YYEEEE. The J segment lost 0 bases and the V segment lost 4 bases, leaving 13 bases of the junction unmatched. The CDR3 length is 18 residues. Together with reference TRBV5-6 and TRBJ2-4, the CDR3 gives the full variable domain: DAGVTQSPTHLIKTRGQQVTLRCSPKSGHDTVSWYQQALGQGPQFIFQYYEEEERQRGNFPDRFSGHQFPNYSSELNVNALLLGDSALYLCASSRALGGEVAKNIQYFGAGTRLSVL.

The V gene is TRBV29-1, the J gene TRBJ1-1; perhaps TRBD1 as D (5 bases). Trimming shortened V by 7 bases and J by 1 base, and 16 bases separated the two germline ends. The CDR3 has 14 residues. In germline, CDR1 is SQVTM, CDR2 ANQGSEA. This CDR3 is CSGREGEKNTEAFF. For the CDR3, the DNA is TGCAGCGGTCGGGAAGGGGAAAAGAACACTGAAGCTTTCTTT.

This chain links TRBV15 with TRBJ1-1; D remains ambiguous. The CDR3 runs to 15 residues. Germline CDR1 and CDR2: LNHNV and YYDKDF (reference sequence). The V end was cut by 1 base, the J end by 0 bases, with 9 bases between. The CDR3 nucleotides are TGTGCCACCAGCAGAGTGGGTCAGATGAACACTGAAGCTTTCTTT. Translating it yields CATSRVGQMNTEAFF.

This clone was counted at least ten times. The chain uses TRBV19 and TRBJ1-2; D uncertain. Germline V lookup: CDR1 LNHDA, CDR2 SQIVND (reference sequence). The CDR3 extends over 17 amino acids. Trimming stripped 5 bases from V and 4 bases from J, with 23 bases between. The CDR3 DNA reads as TGTGCCAGTAGTCCCGATCCTACGGGCGATAAGTTCTATGGCTACACCTTC. Amino acid sequence: CASSPDPTGDKFYGYTF.

This chain uses TRBV30 with TRBJ2-3, with D unclear. This CDR3 contains 12 residues. Per the germline V gene, CDR1 is GTSNPN and CDR2 is SVGIG (reference sequence). V lost 8 bases, J lost 4 bases, and 13 bases lay in between. Written as DNA, the CDR3 is TGTGCCCTCATGGGTGGCTCAGATACGCAGTATTTT. Translation gives CALMGGSDTQYF.

The CDR3 bases are TGTGCCAGCAGCAAAGTTGCGCGGGACTACCAAGAGACCCAGTACTTC. Its protein is CASSKVARDYQETQYF. The chain couples TRBV21-1 to TRBJ2-5; the D call of TRBD2 is as the table states it, not checked on the DNA. TRBV21-1 is an annotated pseudogene. The CDR3 spans 16 residues.